These 22 T cell receptor beta chains share one sample of origin, sequenced in a study of cytomegalovirus exposure and HLA in healthy donors. The PCR contained 60 Vbeta and 13 Jbeta primers. Generated by immunoSEQ multiplex PCR, the TCRdb table keeps only in-frame clones and is missing some. The top ten hold approximately 1% of the sample, which has 100,000 to 150,000 clones, 81% seen once. The sample taken for sequencing was PBMCs. All receptors come from a woman aged 30 to 39 in good health and CMV-seronegative.

CDR3 protein: CASSVGTSGGAVETQYF. The CDR3, as DNA: TGTGCCAGCAGCGTAGGGACTAGCGGGGGGGCGGTGGAGACCCAGTACTTC. V gene TRBV9 combines with J gene TRBJ2-5; 15 bases agree with TRBD2. This CDR3 region has 17 residues. The ends lost 0 bases at V and 5 bases at J; junction bases unmatched: 5. Germline values: CDR1 SGDLS, CDR2 YYNGEE.

This chain uses TRBV7-2 with TRBJ2-7; 8 nucleotides line up with TRBD1. Trimming at V came to 0 bases and at J to 5 bases, leaving 6 bases not matched to a gene. This CDR3 spans 15 amino acids. Germline CDR1 reads SGHTA; CDR2 reads FQGNSA. This CDR3 reads CASSLASTGEDEQYF. The CDR3 bases are TGTGCCAGCAGCTTAGCATCGACAGGGGAGGACGAGCAGTACTTC.

The chain links TRBV5-1 to TRBJ2-1, with 10 bases identical to TRBD2. Germline CDR1 and CDR2: SGHRS and YFSETQ. The CDR3 is made up of 15 amino acids. The V gene end was trimmed by 4 bases and the J gene end by 2 bases; junction bases not matched to a gene: 3. The CDR3 sequence: CASSPSGSTYNEQFF. In DNA, the CDR3 is TGCGCCAGCAGCCCTAGCGGGAGCACCTACAATGAGCAGTTCTTC.

V gene TRBV7-9 combines with J gene TRBJ1-1, with unresolved D. This CDR3 spans 12 amino acids. Per germline, CDR1 SEHNR and CDR2 FQNEAQ (reference sequence). The V end was cut by 5 bases, the J end by 6 bases, with 10 bases between. The CDR3 loop is CASSRFGAEAFF. The CDR3 nucleotides are TGTGCCAGCAGCCGGTTTGGAGCTGAAGCTTTCTTT.

The chain has TRBV10-3 and TRBJ2-3; 10 bases fit TRBD2. J was trimmed by 2 bases and V by 5 bases; bases with no gene match: 4. The CDR3 length is 15 residues. The germline V gene has CDR1 ENHRY and CDR2 SYGVKD. The CDR3 DNA reads TGTGCCATCAGTCTTAGCGGGGGGACCACAGATACGCAGTATTTT. This encodes CAISLSGGTTDTQYF.

This clone was found a few times. The chain uses TRBV9 and TRBJ2-5; 9 bases match TRBD2. The CDR3 is made up of 15 amino acids. Germline CDR1 reads SGDLS; CDR2 reads YYNGEE. Trimming took 3 bases from V and 5 from J; bases not matched to a gene: 8. Here the CDR3 reads CASSAIAGEEETQYF. CDR3 coding DNA: TGTGCCAGCAGCGCCATAGCGGGAGAGGAGGAGACCCAGTACTTC.

The chain employs TRBV9 and TRBJ1-2; a weak D match, TRBD1 (6 bases). The V and J ends lost 3 bases and 4 bases respectively, with 13 bases between them. The CDR3 spans 14 residues. The germline gives CDR1 SGDLS, CDR2 YYNGEE. The CDR3 loop is CASSAQGLGYGYTF. CDR3 DNA: TGTGCCAGCAGCGCACAGGGCCTCGGCTATGGCTACACCTTC. The full variable domain, in which reference TRBV9 and TRBJ1-2 provide the parts outside the CDR3, is DSGVTQTPKHLITATGQRVTLRCSPRSGDLSVYWYQQSLDQGLQFLIQYYNGEERAKGNILERFSAQQFPDLHSELNLSSLELGDSALYFCASSAQGLGYGYTFGSGTRLTVV.

The genes are TRBV15 and TRBJ2-1; 10 bases fit TRBD2. This CDR3 is 17 amino acids long. Germline CDR1 LNHNV, CDR2 YYDKDF (reference sequence). V lost 5 bases and J lost 9; bases outside the gene matches: 16. Here the CDR3 reads CATSGLQREGRFREQFF. The CDR3 coding sequence is TGTGCCACCAGCGGACTGCAGCGGGAGGGCCGATTCCGTGAGCAGTTCTTC.

This clone occurred a few times. V gene TRBV2 combines with J gene TRBJ1-5, with D possibly being TRBD1 (5 bases). The V gene lost 1 base and the J gene lost 4 bases, with 11 bases spanning the gap. This CDR3 is 15 amino acids long. Germline loops: CDR1 SNHLY, CDR2 FYNNEI. The CDR3 here is CASSEGGQKNQPQHF. CDR3 nucleotide sequence: TGTGCCAGCAGTGAAGGGGGCCAAAAAAATCAGCCCCAGCATTTT.

CDR3 coding DNA: TGTGCCAGCTCATCACGGACAGGGGGCCACTATGGCTACACCTTC. Residues: CASSSRTGGHYGYTF. The chain links TRBV18 to TRBJ1-2; 11 nucleotides line up with TRBD1. This CDR3 has 15 residues. Germline assignment: CDR1 KGHSH and CDR2 LQKENI. V was pared by 5 bases and J by 3 bases, with 5 bases of the junction left unmatched.

In this sample, this clone turned up a few times. This chain connects TRBV6-1 to TRBJ1-2; D is perhaps TRBD1 (5 bases). The CDR3 is 13 residues long. V lost 6 bases to trimming and J lost 5 bases, with 13 bases between them. Germline CDR1 is MNHNS and CDR2 is SASEGT. The CDR3 sequence: CASRMDKSYGYTF. The CDR3 region has the DNA TGTGCCAGCAGGATGGACAAGAGTTATGGCTACACCTTC.

This clone was seen only a few times. CDR3 nucleotide sequence: TGTGCCAGCAGTGAAATCGCAGGGAGGGGGTACAATGAGCAGTTCTTC. Translation: CASSEIAGRGYNEQFF. The gene calls are TRBV2 and TRBJ2-1, with D possibly matching TRBD2 (7 bases). Germline loops: CDR1 SNHLY, CDR2 FYNNEI. Trimming shortened V by 2 bases and J by 4 bases, and 15 bases separated the two germline ends. The CDR3 consists of 16 residues.

The chain employs TRBV6-1 and TRBJ2-5; TRBD1 aligns across 8 bases. Trimming at V came to 6 bases and at J to 4 bases, leaving 10 bases not matched to a gene. From germline, CDR1 is MNHNS and CDR2 SASEGT. This CDR3 has 15 residues. The CDR3 nucleotides are TGTGCCAGCAGGATCCGACAGGGGTTCGGAGAGACCCAGTACTTC. Its translation is CASRIRQGFGETQYF.

The J gene is TRBJ1-3, the V gene TRBV10-3; a possible D gene is TRBD1 (5 bases). Germline values: CDR1 ENHRY, CDR2 SYGVKD. Trimming shortened V by 10 bases and J by 0 bases, and 13 bases separated the two germline ends. The CDR3 runs to 14 residues. CDR3 sequence (DNA): TGTGCCAACCAGGGTAGCCTCTCTGGAAACACCATATATTTT. Translation gives CANQGSLSGNTIYF.

J is TRBJ1-1 and V is TRBV28; D possibly corresponds to TRBD1 (6 bases). CDR3 length: 14 amino acids. V was shortened by 3 bases and J by 3 bases, with 11 bases between the two germline ends. Per germline, CDR1 MDHEN and CDR2 SYDVKM. The CDR3 DNA sequence: TGTGCCAGCAGTTTCATGGGGGCGGACACTGAAGCTTTCTTT. Amino acids: CASSFMGADTEAFF.

The CDR3 DNA is TGTGCCTGGAGTTACAGGGGGCCGACCTACGAGCAGTACTTC. As protein: CAWSYRGPTYEQYF. This chain connects TRBV30 to TRBJ2-7; TRBD1 agrees at 9 bases. CDR3 size: 14 residues. V lost 2 bases to trimming and J lost 2 bases; unmatched junction nucleotides: 4. CDR1 is GTSNPN, CDR2 SVGIG, per germline (reference sequence). The entire variable domain, with the rest obtained from reference TRBV30 and TRBJ2-7, is as follows: SQTIHQWPATLVQPVGSPLSLECTVEGTSNPNLYWYRQAAGRGLQLLFYSVGIGQISSEVPQNLSASRPQDRQFILSSKKLLLSDSGFYLCAWSYRGPTYEQYFGPGTRLTVT.

The rearrangement joins TRBV7-3 to TRBJ2-1; no clear D. Germline values: CDR1 SGHTA, CDR2 FQGTGA. The CDR3 loop spans 13 amino acids. Trimming cost V 8 bases and J 0 bases, with 8 bases left between them. CDR3 loop: CASGPNSYNEQFF. The CDR3 DNA is TGTGCCAGCGGGCCAAACTCCTACAATGAGCAGTTCTTC.

This chain joins TRBV7-3 and TRBJ1-2, with D maybe TRBD1 (6 bases). The germline V and J ends were trimmed by 1 base and 6 bases, with 9 bases remaining between them. The CDR3 runs to 13 residues. The germline V gene encodes CDR1 SGHTA and CDR2 FQGTGA. The CDR3 DNA reads TGTGCCAGCAGCTTAATGGGGGCAGATGGCTACACCTTC. It translates to CASSLMGADGYTF. The full variable domain, rest sourced from reference TRBV7-3 and TRBJ1-2, is GAGVSQTPSNKVTEKGKYVELRCDPISGHTALYWYRQSLGQGPEFLIYFQGTGAADDSGLPNDRFFAVRPEGSVSTLKIQRTERGDSAVYLCASSLMGADGYTFGSGTRLTVV.

The chain recombines TRBV2 with TRBJ1-1; possible D gene TRBD1, 6 bases. V was cut by 7 bases and J by 2 bases, with 11 bases left in between. The CDR3 loop spans 13 amino acids. Germline CDR1 and CDR2: SNHLY and FYNNEI. DNA of the CDR3: TGTGCCAGCAAGCGGGACACTAACACTGAAGCTTTCTTT. This sequence encodes CASKRDTNTEAFF.

The chain combines TRBV25-1 with TRBJ1-1; 7 bases line up with TRBD1. With 1 base clipped from V and 5 bases from J, the junction kept 7 bases outside the gene matches. The CDR3 covers 15 residues. From germline, CDR1 is MGHDK and CDR2 SYGVNS. CDR3 bases: TGTGCCAGCAGTGAATTGGGTCAGGGGGTTACTGAAGCTTTCTTT. It specifies CASSELGQGVTEAFF. Drawing the rest from reference TRBV25-1 and TRBJ1-1, the complete variable domain is EADIYQTPRYLVIGTGKKITLECSQTMGHDKMYWYQQDPGMELHLIHYSYGVNSTEKGDLSSESTVSRIRTEHFPLTLESARPSHTSQYLCASSELGQGVTEAFFGQGTRLTVV.

This clone was seen only once. The chain is built from TRBV19 and TRBJ1-1; maybe TRBD1 (5 bases). This CDR3 has 16 amino acids. CDR1 and CDR2 from the germline V gene are LNHDA and SQIVND (reference sequence). V lost 3 bases and J lost 1, with 15 bases in between. The CDR3 nucleotides are TGTGCCAGTAGTATCGTCAGTGCGACAGCGAACACTGAAGCTTTCTTT. It translates to CASSIVSATANTEAFF.

This sequence joins TRBV5-4 and TRBJ1-2; maybe TRBD1 (6 bases). The V and J ends lost 4 bases and 5 bases respectively, with 24 bases between them. The CDR3 covers 17 residues. Germline V gene data show CDR1 as SGHNT and CDR2 as YYREEE (reference sequence). The CDR3 loop is CASSRSSGGQPGYGYTF. DNA of the CDR3: TGTGCCAGCAGCCGGTCATCGGGAGGACAGCCCGGGTATGGCTACACCTTC.